The source of this T cell receptor (beta chain) is a study of T-cell reconstitution after alpha-beta-depleted transplantation in children. Germline values: CDR1 DFQATT, CDR2 SNEGSKA (reference sequence). The CDR3 spans 12 residues. Between the trimmed V and J ends, which lost 3 bases and 3 bases, there was a span of 9 bases. Study-level findings and limits: By about two months after transplant, alpha-beta T cells reportedly arose from several hundred graft clones that had expanded. Among T cells one year after transplant, newly produced cells accounted for most counts and diversity. Diversity of TCRbeta at day 60 was high in some patients, arising from surviving recipient T cells and thymic progenitors.

The authors prepared the TCRbeta library with unique molecular identifiers. TCRdb passed the PCR reads through MiXCR, listing each CDR3 protein once. The sample holds 600,000 to 800,000 distinct CDR3 sequences, roughly 14% seen once. This clonotype appeared many times. The antigen is undetermined. Sample: PBMCs, taken before TCRalphabeta/CD19-depleted stem cell transplant. This chain links TRBV20-1 with TRBJ2-7; D call uncertain. The TCR sequence derives from a girl aged 2 to 10 with congenital amegakaryocytic thrombocytopenia, due to receive a stem cell transplant. CDR3 DNA sequence: TGCAGTGCTAGTACCCTCAGCTACGAGCAGTACTTC. This encodes CSASTLSYEQYF.